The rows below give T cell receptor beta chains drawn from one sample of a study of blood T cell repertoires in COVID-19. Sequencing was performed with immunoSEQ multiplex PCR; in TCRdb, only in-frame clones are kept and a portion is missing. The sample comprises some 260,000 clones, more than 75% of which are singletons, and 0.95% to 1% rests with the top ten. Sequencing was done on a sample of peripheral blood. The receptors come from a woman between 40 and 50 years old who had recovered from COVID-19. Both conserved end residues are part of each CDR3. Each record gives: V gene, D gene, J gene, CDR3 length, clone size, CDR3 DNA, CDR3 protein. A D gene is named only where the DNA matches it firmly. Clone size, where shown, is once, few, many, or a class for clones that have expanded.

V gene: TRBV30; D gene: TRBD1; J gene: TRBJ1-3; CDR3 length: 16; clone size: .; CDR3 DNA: TGTGCCTGGAGTGTACTTGTGACAGGGCCCGGAAACACCATATATTTT; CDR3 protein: CAWSVLVTGPGNTIYF
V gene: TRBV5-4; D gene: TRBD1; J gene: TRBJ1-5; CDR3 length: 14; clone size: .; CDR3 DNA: TGTGCCAGCAGCTTCGGACAGGGGGATCAGCCCCAGCATTTT; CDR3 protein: CASSFGQGDQPQHF
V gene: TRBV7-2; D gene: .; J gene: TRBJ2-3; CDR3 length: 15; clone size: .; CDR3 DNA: TGTGCCAGCAGCCCCCGCGGGGTCCACACAGATACGCAGTATTTT; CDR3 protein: CASSPRGVHTDTQYF
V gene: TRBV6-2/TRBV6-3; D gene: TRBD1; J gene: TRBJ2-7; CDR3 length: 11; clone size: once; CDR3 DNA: TGTGCCAGCAGTTACCCGGGACAGGGGTACTTC; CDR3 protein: CASSYPGQGYF
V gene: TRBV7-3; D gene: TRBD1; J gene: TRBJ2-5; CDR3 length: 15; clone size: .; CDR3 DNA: TGTGCCAGCAGCTTATCCGGGACAGGGGAAGAGACCCAGTACTTC; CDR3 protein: CASSLSGTGEETQYF
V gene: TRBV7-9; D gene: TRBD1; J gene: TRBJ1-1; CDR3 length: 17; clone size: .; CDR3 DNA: TGTGCCAGCAGCTTAGGAGGGGAGGGACAGGGATGGACTGAAGCTTTCTTT; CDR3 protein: CASSLGGEGQGWTEAFF
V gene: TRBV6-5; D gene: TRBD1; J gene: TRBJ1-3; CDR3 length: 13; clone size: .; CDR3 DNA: TGTGCCAGCACAGGGGGCTTTGGAAACACCATATATTTT; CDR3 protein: CASTGGFGNTIYF
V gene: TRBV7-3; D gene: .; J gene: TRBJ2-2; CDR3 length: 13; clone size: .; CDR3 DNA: TGTGCCAGCAGCCCCGCGGGGACCGGGGAGCTGTTTTTT; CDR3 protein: CASSPAGTGELFF
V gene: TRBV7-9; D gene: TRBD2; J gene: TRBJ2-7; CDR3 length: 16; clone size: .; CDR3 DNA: TGTGCCAGCAGCCGGGGACTAGCGGGGTCCTTATACGAGCAGTACTTC; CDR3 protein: CASSRGLAGSLYEQYF
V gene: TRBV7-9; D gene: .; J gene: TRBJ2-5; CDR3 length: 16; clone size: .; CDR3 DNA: TGTGCCAGCAGCTCCCTCGCCTGGGCCGCCAAAGAGACCCAGTACTTC; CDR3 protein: CASSSLAWAAKETQYF
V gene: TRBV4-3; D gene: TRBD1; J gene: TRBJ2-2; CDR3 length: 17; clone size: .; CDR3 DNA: TGCGCCAGCAGCCAAGATCGTGGGACAGCGAACACCGGGGAGCTGTTTTTT; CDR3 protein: CASSQDRGTANTGELFF
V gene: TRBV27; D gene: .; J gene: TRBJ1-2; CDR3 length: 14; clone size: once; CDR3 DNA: TGTGCCAGCAGTTTATCCAGGCTTAACTATGGCTACACCTTC; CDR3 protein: CASSLSRLNYGYTF
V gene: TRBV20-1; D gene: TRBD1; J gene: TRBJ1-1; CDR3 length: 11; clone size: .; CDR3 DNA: TGCAGTGCCCCCCGGACAGGAGAAGCTTTCTTT; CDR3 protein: CSAPRTGEAFF
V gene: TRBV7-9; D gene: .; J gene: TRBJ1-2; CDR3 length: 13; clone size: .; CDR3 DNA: TGTGCCAGCAGCCGAGACACCGACTATGGCTACACCTTC; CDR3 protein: CASSRDTDYGYTF
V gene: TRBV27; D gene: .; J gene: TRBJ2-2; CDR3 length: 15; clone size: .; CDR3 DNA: TGTGCCAGCAGCCCCGGGACGCGGGGCACCGGGGAGCTGTTTTTT; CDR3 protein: CASSPGTRGTGELFF
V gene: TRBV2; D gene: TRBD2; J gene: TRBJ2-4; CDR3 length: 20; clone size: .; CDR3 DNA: TGTGCCAGCAGACAGGGACTAGCGGGAGGGCCGGGCTTAGCCAAAAACATTCAGTACTTC; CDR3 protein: CASRQGLAGGPGLAKNIQYF
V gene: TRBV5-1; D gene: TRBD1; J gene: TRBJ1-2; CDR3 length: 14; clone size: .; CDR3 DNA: TGCGCCAGCAGCTCCCTACAGGGGTACTATGGCTACACCTTC; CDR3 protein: CASSSLQGYYGYTF
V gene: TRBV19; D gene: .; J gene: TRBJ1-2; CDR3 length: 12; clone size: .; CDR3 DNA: TGTGCCAGTAGTATGAGGGCGTATGGCTACACCTTC; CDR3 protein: CASSMRAYGYTF
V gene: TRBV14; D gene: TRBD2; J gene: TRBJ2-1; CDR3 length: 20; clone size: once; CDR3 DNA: TGTGCCAGCAGCGCCGCGCCCCGACTAGCGGGAGGGAGGGCCTACAATGAGCAGTTCTTC; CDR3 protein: CASSAAPRLAGGRAYNEQFF
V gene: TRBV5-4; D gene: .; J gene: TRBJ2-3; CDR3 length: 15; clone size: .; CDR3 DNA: TGTGCCAGCAGCCCCGGGACATTCCGAACAGATACGCAGTATTTT; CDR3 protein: CASSPGTFRTDTQYF
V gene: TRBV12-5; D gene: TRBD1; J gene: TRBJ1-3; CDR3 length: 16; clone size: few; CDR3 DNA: TGTGCTAGTGGGTCCTCGGTACAGGGGGGGCGAAACACCATATATTTT; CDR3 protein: CASGSSVQGGRNTIYF
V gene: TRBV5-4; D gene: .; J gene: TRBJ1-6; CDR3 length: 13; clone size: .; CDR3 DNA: TGTGCCAGCAGGGGCAGTTCGAATTCACCCCTCCACTTT; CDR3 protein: CASRGSSNSPLHF
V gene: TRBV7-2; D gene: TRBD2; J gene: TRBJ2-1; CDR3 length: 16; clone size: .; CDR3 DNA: TGTGCCAGCACGGGGGGGGTGCCGAGCTCCTACAATGAGCAGTTCTTC; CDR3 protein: CASTGGVPSSYNEQFF
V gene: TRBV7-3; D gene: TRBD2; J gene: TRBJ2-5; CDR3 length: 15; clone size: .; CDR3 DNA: TGTGCCAGCAGCTTAGGGACTAGCCGGGGGGAGACCCAGTACTTC; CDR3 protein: CASSLGTSRGETQYF
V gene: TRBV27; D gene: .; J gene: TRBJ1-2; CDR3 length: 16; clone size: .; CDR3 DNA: TGTGCCAGCAGTTTATCGAGGCGGGGCGACCCCTCGGGCTACACCTTC; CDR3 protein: CASSLSRRGDPSGYTF
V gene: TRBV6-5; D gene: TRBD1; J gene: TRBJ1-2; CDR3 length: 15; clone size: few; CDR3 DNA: TGTGCCAGCACCCAGGGGGTCGTAGCTAACTATGGCTACACCTTC; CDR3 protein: CASTQGVVANYGYTF
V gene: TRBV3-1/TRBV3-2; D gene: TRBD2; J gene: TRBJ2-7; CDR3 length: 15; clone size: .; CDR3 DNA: TGTGCCAGCAGCGCTAGCGGGAGGGGTTCCTACGAGCAGTACTTC; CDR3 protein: CASSASGRGSYEQYF
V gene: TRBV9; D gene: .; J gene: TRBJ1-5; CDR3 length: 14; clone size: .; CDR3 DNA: TGTGCCAGCAGCGCCAGGGGTAGCAATCAGCCCCAGCATTTT; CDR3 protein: CASSARGSNQPQHF
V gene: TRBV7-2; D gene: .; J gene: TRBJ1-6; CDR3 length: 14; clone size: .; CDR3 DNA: TGTGCCAGCAGACAGGACAGCACCAATTCACCCCTCCACTTT; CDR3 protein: CASRQDSTNSPLHF
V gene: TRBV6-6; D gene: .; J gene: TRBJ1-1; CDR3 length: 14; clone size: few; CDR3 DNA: TGTGCCAGCAGTCCCCCTGGCACGAACACTGAAGCTTTCTTT; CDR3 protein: CASSPPGTNTEAFF
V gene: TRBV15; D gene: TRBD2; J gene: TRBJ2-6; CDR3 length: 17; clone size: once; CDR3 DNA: TGTGCCACCAGCCTGACCGGGGGGGGCTCTGGGGCCAACGTCCTGACTTTC; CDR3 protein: CATSLTGGGSGANVLTF
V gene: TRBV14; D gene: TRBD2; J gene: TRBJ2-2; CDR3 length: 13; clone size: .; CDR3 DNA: TGTGCCAGCAGCCATCGGGGGGCCGGGGAGCTGTTTTTT; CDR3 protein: CASSHRGAGELFF
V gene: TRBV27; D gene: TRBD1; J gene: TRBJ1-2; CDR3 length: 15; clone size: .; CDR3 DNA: TGTGCCAGCAGGCCGGGACAGGGTTTGGACTATGGCTACACCTTC; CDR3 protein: CASRPGQGLDYGYTF
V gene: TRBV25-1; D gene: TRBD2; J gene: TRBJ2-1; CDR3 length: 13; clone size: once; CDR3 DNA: TGTGCCAGCACCGTCGGGGGGTACAATGAGCAGTTCTTC; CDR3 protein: CASTVGGYNEQFF
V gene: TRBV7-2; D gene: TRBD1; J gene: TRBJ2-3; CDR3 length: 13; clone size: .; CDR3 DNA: TGTGCCAGCAGCTACGGGACAGCCGATACGCAGTATTTT; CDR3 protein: CASSYGTADTQYF
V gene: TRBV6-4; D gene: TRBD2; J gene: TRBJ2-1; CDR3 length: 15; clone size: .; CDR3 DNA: TGTGCCAGCAGCCACCGGACTAGCGGGAACAATGAGCAGTTCTTC; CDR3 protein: CASSHRTSGNNEQFF
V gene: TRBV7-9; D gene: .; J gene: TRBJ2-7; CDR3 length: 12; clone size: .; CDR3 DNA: TGTGCCAGCACCTCGGACTCTTACGAGCAGTACTTC; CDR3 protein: CASTSDSYEQYF
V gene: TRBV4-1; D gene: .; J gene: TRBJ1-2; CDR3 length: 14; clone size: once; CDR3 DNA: TGCGCCAGCAGCCAACCTACCGGGAACTATGGCTACACCTTC; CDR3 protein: CASSQPTGNYGYTF
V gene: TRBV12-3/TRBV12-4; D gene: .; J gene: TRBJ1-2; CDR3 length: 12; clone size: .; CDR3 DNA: TGTGCCAGCCGCGGCGCCTCCTATGGCTACACCTTC; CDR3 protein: CASRGASYGYTF
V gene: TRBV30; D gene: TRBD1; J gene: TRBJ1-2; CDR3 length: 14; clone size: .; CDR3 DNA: TGTGCCTGGAGTCCCTCCGGGACAGGGTGGCGCTACACCTTC; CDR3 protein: CAWSPSGTGWRYTF
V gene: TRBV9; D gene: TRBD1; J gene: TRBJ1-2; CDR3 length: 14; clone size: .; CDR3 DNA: TGTGCCAGCAGCGAGGGGGCCAGTCGCGGTGGCTACACCTTC; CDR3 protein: CASSEGASRGGYTF
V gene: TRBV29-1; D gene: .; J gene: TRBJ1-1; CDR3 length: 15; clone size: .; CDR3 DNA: TGCAGCGTTGAACCCCGGGTGGGGGGGGACACTGAAGCTTTCTTT; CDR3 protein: CSVEPRVGGDTEAFF
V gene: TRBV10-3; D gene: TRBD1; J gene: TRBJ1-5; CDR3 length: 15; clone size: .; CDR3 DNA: TGTGCCATCAGTGCCCCGGGACAGGGGAATCAGCCCCAGCATTTT; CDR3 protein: CAISAPGQGNQPQHF
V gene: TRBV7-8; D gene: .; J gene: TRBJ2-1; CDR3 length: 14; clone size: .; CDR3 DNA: TGTGCCAGCAGCTTAGCCTCCGGGGGTCCTGAGCAGTTCTTC; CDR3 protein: CASSLASGGPEQFF
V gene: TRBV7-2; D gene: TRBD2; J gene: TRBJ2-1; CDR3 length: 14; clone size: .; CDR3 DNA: TGTGCCAGCCCTAGGGGCGGGAGTGTCTATGAGCAGTTCTTC; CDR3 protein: CASPRGGSVYEQFF
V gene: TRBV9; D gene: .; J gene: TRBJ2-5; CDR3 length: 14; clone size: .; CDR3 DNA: TGTGCCAGCAGCGTACCGGCAGCCGGGGAGACCCAGTACTTC; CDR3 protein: CASSVPAAGETQYF
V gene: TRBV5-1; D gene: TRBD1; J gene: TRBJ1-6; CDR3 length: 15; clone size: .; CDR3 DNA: TGCGCCAGCAGCTACCGGGACAGGGTGGGTTCACCCCTCCACTTT; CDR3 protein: CASSYRDRVGSPLHF
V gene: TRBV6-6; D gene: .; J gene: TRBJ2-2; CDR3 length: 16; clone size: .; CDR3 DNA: TGTGCCAGCAGTTACCCCCAGGGAACTGACACCGGGGAGCTGTTTTTT; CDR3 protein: CASSYPQGTDTGELFF
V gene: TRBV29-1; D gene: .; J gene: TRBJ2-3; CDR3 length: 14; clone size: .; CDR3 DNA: TGCAGCGTTGAAGGCGGGGTTTCCTCAGATACGCAGTATTTT; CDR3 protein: CSVEGGVSSDTQYF
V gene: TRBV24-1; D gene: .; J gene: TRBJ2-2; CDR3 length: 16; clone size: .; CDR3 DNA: TGTGCCACCAGTGACTCCGGACTATTCGACACCGGGGAGCTGTTTTTT; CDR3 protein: CATSDSGLFDTGELFF
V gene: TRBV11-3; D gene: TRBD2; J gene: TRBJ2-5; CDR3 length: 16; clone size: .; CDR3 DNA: TGTGCCAGCAGCTTAGGCCTAGCGGGAACCCAAGAGACCCAGTACTTC; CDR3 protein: CASSLGLAGTQETQYF
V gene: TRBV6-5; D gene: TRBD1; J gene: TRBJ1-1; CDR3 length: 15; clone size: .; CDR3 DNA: TGTGCCAGCAGTCGCGACAGGGGGGGGGACACTGAAGCTTTCTTT; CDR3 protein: CASSRDRGGDTEAFF
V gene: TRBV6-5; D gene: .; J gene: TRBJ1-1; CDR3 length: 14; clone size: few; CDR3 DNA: TGTGCCAGCACCCCGACAGGAGTCAACACTGAAGCTTTCTTT; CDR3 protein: CASTPTGVNTEAFF
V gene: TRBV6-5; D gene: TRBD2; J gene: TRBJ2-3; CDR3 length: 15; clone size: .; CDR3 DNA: TGTGCCAGCAGTTACAGCCTAGCGGGACAAGATACGCAGTATTTT; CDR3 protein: CASSYSLAGQDTQYF
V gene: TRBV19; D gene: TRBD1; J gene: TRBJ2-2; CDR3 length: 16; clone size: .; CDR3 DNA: TGTGCCAGTAGTCCGGGCGGGACAGGGGGTACCGGGGAGCTGTTTTTT; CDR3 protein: CASSPGGTGGTGELFF
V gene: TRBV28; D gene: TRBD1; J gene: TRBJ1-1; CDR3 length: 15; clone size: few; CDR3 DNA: TGTGCCCGAGACGACAGGGTGAAAATGAACACTGAAGCTTTCTTT; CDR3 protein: CARDDRVKMNTEAFF
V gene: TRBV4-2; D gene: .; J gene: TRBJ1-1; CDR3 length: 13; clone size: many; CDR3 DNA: TGTGCCAGCAGAGATGGGGGGAGCACTGAAGCTTTCTTT; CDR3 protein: CASRDGGSTEAFF
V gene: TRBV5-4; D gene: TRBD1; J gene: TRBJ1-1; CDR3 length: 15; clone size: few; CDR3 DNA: TGTGCCAGCAGCCGGGACAGGATCATGAACACTGAAGCTTTCTTT; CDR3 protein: CASSRDRIMNTEAFF